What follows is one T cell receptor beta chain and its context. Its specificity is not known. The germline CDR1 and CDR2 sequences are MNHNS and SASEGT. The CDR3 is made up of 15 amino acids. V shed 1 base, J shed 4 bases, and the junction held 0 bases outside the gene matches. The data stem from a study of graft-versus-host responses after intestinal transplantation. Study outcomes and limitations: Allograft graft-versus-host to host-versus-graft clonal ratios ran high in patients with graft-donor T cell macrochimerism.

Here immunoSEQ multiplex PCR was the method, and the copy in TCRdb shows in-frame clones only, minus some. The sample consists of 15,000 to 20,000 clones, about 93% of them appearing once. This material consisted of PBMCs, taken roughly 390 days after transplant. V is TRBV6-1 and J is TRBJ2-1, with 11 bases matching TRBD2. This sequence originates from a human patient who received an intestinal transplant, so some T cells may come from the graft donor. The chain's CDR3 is CASSEGTSGYNEQFF. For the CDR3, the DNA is TGTGCCAGCAGTGAAGGGACTAGCGGGTACAATGAGCAGTTCTTC.